Following are 28 T cell receptor beta chains from one sample sequenced in a study of PD-1 blockade in classical Hodgkin lymphoma. Repertoires were generated with immunoSEQ multiplex PCR, while TCRdb's copy carries only in-frame clones and drops some. The sample holds approximately 84,000 clones, roughly 89% seen once. Exposure to brentuximab vedotin varied, and each patient had relapsed following autologous stem cell transplantation. Sequenced here: peripheral blood mononuclear cells (PBMCs), sampled at baseline. All receptors derive from a human donor with classical Hodgkin lymphoma.

The chain carries TRBV5-1 and TRBJ1-4; D not resolved. The CDR3 is 14 amino acids. Deletions cut 4 bases from V and 13 bases from J, with 20 bases between. Per the germline V gene, CDR1 is SGHRS and CDR2 is YFSETQ. The CDR3 here is CASSSESGRETLFF. CDR3 nucleotide sequence: TGCGCCAGCAGCAGCGAGTCGGGCCGGGAGACACTGTTTTTT.

This chain connects TRBV4-1 to TRBJ2-5; 8 bases line up with TRBD1. Trimming cost V 2 bases and J 1 base; bases outside gene matches: 3. CDR3 length: 15 residues. CDR1 is MGHRA, CDR2 YSYEKL, per germline. The CDR3 here is CASSQHTGGQETQYF. The CDR3, as DNA: TGCGCCAGCAGCCAACACACAGGGGGCCAAGAGACCCAGTACTTC.

J is TRBJ2-1 and V is TRBV5-6; 8 nucleotides match TRBD2. The junction had 10 bases not matched to a gene; V was cut back by 1 base and J by 7 bases. CDR3 size: 16 residues. Germline-derived CDR1 and CDR2 are SGHDT and YYEEEE. The CDR3 here is CASSLPSGPAWNEQFF. The CDR3 bases are TGTGCCAGCAGCTTGCCTAGCGGGCCCGCCTGGAATGAGCAGTTCTTC. Full variable domain (missing parts from reference TRBV5-6 and TRBJ2-1): DAGVTQSPTHLIKTRGQQVTLRCSPKSGHDTVSWYQQALGQGPQFIFQYYEEEERQRGNFPDRFSGHQFPNYSSELNVNALLLGDSALYLCASSLPSGPAWNEQFFGPGTRLTVL.

V gene TRBV5-1 combines with J gene TRBJ1-1; possible D gene TRBD1, 5 bases. Trimming cost V 0 bases and J 2 bases, with 17 bases left between them. CDR1 is SGHRS, CDR2 YFSETQ, per germline. The CDR3 has 17 amino acids. The CDR3 is CASSLGGTSGPNTEAFF. CDR3 bases: TGCGCCAGCAGCTTGGGAGGGACCAGCGGGCCAAACACTGAAGCTTTCTTT.

The genes are TRBV5-1 and TRBJ2-2; 9 nucleotides agree with TRBD2. The germline CDR1 and CDR2 sequences are SGHRS and YFSETQ. Unmatched junction bases numbered 6, after V lost 0 bases and J lost 6 bases. This CDR3 contains 16 residues. The CDR3 loop is CASSLGIAGASGELFF. DNA for the CDR3: TGCGCCAGCAGCTTGGGGATAGCGGGAGCCTCCGGGGAGCTGTTTTTT. Full variable domain (outside the CDR3, taken from reference TRBV5-1 and TRBJ2-2): KAGVTQTPRYLIKTRGQQVTLSCSPISGHRSVSWYQQTPGQGLQFLFEYFSETQRNKGNFPGRFSGRQFSNSRSEMNVSTLELGDSALYLCASSLGIAGASGELFFGEGSRLTVL.

CDR3 loop: CASHLTPSYEQYF. CDR3 coding DNA: TGTGCCAGCCACCTTACTCCTTCCTACGAGCAGTACTTC. The gene calls are TRBV2 and TRBJ2-7, with D uncertain. The CDR3 is 13 amino acids. V lost 8 bases to trimming and J lost 1 base, with 12 bases between them. Germline V gene lookup returns CDR1 SNHLY and CDR2 FYNNEI. The whole variable domain, filled in from reference TRBV2 and TRBJ2-7, reads EPEVTQTPSHQVTQMGQEVILRCVPISNHLYFYWYRQILGQKVEFLVSFYNNEISEKSEIFDDQFSVERPDGSNFTLKIRSTKLEDSAMYFCASHLTPSYEQYFGPGTRLTVT.

This rearrangement joins TRBV5-6 to TRBJ1-2; perhaps TRBD1 as D (5 bases). CDR1 is SGHDT and CDR2 is YYEEEE in the germline V gene. Trimming took 5 bases from V and 2 from J, leaving 13 bases between them. The CDR3 is 14 residues long. The CDR3 DNA reads TGTGCCAGCAGAGACCAGGGATGGAACTATGGCTACACCTTC. This codes for CASRDQGWNYGYTF.

The rearrangement links TRBV11-2 to TRBJ2-1; either TRBD1 or TRBD2 may fit D (5 bases each). The germline CDR1 and CDR2 sequences are SGHAT and FQNNGV. The CDR3 has 14 residues. V was pared by 4 bases and J by 2 bases, with 9 bases between. Written as DNA, the CDR3 is TGTGCCAGCAGCTCAGGGAGAACCTACAATGAGCAGTTCTTC. It yields the protein CASSSGRTYNEQFF. Combining the CDR3 with reference TRBV11-2 and TRBJ2-1 gives the whole variable domain EAGVAQSPRYKIIEKRQSVAFWCNPISGHATLYWYQQILGQGPKLLIQFQNNGVVDDSQLPKDRFSAERLKGVDSTLKIQPAKLEDSAVYLCASSSGRTYNEQFFGPGTRLTVL.

CDR3 loop: CASSKAPLTNEKLFF. CDR3 nucleotide sequence: TGTGCCAGCAGCAAAGCCCCCTTAACTAATGAAAAACTGTTTTTT. This chain connects TRBV21-1 to TRBJ1-4. TRBV21-1 is a pseudogene segment. This CDR3 comprises 15 residues.

This chain uses TRBV4-1 with TRBJ1-2; TRBD1 is a possible D gene (5 bases). Germline V gene sequence: CDR1 MGHRA, CDR2 YSYEKL. V shed 4 bases and J shed 2 bases, with 17 bases lying between them. The CDR3 covers 16 residues. Here the CDR3 reads CASSRPWRDYNYGYTF. CDR3 nucleotide sequence: TGCGCCAGCAGCCGCCCTTGGAGGGACTACAACTATGGCTACACCTTC.

This clone was detected many times. The chain uses TRBV4-1 and TRBJ2-2, with D uncertain. Germline CDR1 is MGHRA and CDR2 is YSYEKL. The CDR3 runs to 13 residues. V lost 0 bases and J lost 4, with 3 bases in between. The CDR3 sequence is CASSQEPTGELFF. The CDR3 DNA follows: TGCGCCAGCAGCCAAGAGCCCACCGGGGAGCTGTTTTTT.

In its sample, this clone was seen once. This rearrangement joins TRBV5-6 to TRBJ2-1, with TRBD2 as a possible D gene (5 bases). Germline V gene lookup returns CDR1 SGHDT and CDR2 YYEEEE. This CDR3 has 15 residues. Trimming took off 0 bases at V and 3 bases at J, with 10 bases between the two ends. CDR3 in DNA: TGTGCCAGCAGCTTGGCCGGGAACCTCTACAATGAGCAGTTCTTC. It specifies CASSLAGNLYNEQFF.

The chain carries TRBV18 and TRBJ2-5; no definite D call. CDR3 length equals 12 residues. With 0 bases removed from V and 4 bases from J, the gap between germline ends came to 3 bases. Germline values: CDR1 KGHSH, CDR2 LQKENI. CDR3 sequence (DNA): TGTGCCAGCTCACCACCGGGAGAGACCCAGTACTTC. This encodes CASSPPGETQYF. Complete variable domain (other parts from reference TRBV18 and TRBJ2-5): NAGVMQNPRHLVRRRGQEARLRCSPMKGHSHVYWYRQLPEEGLKFMVYLQKENIIDESGMPKERFSAEFPKEGPSILRIQQVVRGDSAAYFCASSPPGETQYFGPGTRLLVL.

This sequence joins TRBV6-1 and TRBJ1-1, with D hard to call. V was cut by 3 bases and J by 6 bases, with 14 bases left in between. Germline V gives CDR1 MNHNS, CDR2 SASEGT. CDR3 size: 14 residues. In DNA, the CDR3 is TGTGCCAGCAGTGAGGCTGGCCAGCCACCTGAAGCTTTCTTT. It translates to CASSEAGQPPEAFF.

The chain recombines TRBV7-2 with TRBJ2-5; a possible D gene is TRBD2 (6 bases). Trimming removed 5 bases from V and 1 base from J, with 11 bases in between. The CDR3 length is 14 residues. CDR1 SGHTA and CDR2 FQGNSA come from the germline V gene. CDR3 sequence (DNA): TGTGCCAGCAGCCTCCGGGGGATCCAAGAGACCCAGTACTTC. It encodes CASSLRGIQETQYF.

The chain recombines TRBV7-2 with TRBJ1-1; 7 positions agree with TRBD1. J lost 1 base, V lost 5 bases, and 10 bases had no gene match. The CDR3 length is 16 residues. The germline V gene encodes CDR1 SGHTA and CDR2 FQGNSA. The CDR3 sequence is CASSPRQGGGNTEAFF. DNA for the CDR3: TGTGCCAGCAGCCCACGACAGGGAGGAGGGAACACTGAAGCTTTCTTT.

The chain carries TRBV27 and TRBJ1-2, with 10 bases that match TRBD1. J lost 4 bases, V lost 2 bases, and 19 bases had no gene match. The CDR3 extends over 20 amino acids. Germline values: CDR1 MNHEY, CDR2 SMNVEV (reference sequence). CDR3 nucleotide sequence: TGTGCCAGCAGTTTAAAACATACCCGCCAAGGGACAGGGGTGGGCTATGGCTACACCTTC. Translated, it gives CASSLKHTRQGTGVGYGYTF.

The chain combines TRBV4-2 with TRBJ1-1, with D hard to call. Trimming took off 4 bases at V and 8 bases at J, with 26 bases between the two ends. Germline V gene lookup returns CDR1 LGHNA and CDR2 YNFKEQ. There are 17 residues in the CDR3. The CDR3 loop is CASSRNWDSRSPTEAFF. Here the CDR3 DNA reads TGTGCCAGCAGCCGTAACTGGGATTCACGTAGCCCGACCGAAGCTTTCTTT.

This clone was counted only a few times. This rearrangement joins TRBV30 to TRBJ1-5; D is unclear. This CDR3 comprises 16 residues. The V and J ends lost 0 bases and 0 bases respectively, with 12 bases between them. Germline-derived CDR1 and CDR2 are GTSNPN and SVGIG (reference sequence). The CDR3 DNA reads as TGTGCCTGGAGTGTACGGATCGGCAGTAGCAATCAGCCCCAGCATTTT. As protein: CAWSVRIGSSNQPQHF.

This chain uses TRBV7-9 with TRBJ2-2; D might be TRBD1 (5 bases). CDR3 length equals 12 residues. The V end was cut by 7 bases, the J end by 7 bases, with 10 bases between. CDR1 SEHNR and CDR2 FQNEAQ come from the germline V gene (reference sequence). For the CDR3, the DNA is TGTGCCAGCACCAGGACAAACGGGGAGCTGTTTTTT. Translated: CASTRTNGELFF.

The J gene is TRBJ1-2, the V gene TRBV5-6; 7 bases match TRBD1. Germline loops: CDR1 SGHDT, CDR2 YYEEEE. The CDR3 loop spans 15 amino acids. Losses at the gene ends were 2 bases for V and 13 bases for J; bases not matched to a gene: 17. The CDR3: CASSFGGKGAKDSTF. The DNA for the CDR3 is TGTGCCAGCAGCTTTGGAGGGAAGGGGGCTAAAGATAGCACCTTC.

Written as DNA, the CDR3 is TGTGCCAGCAGCTTAATCGGGGCTAGCGGACACAATGAGCAGTTCTTC. Residues: CASSLIGASGHNEQFF. The rearrangement uses TRBV7-2 and TRBJ2-1; the match to TRBD2 covers 7 bases. The junction had 9 bases not matched to a gene; V was cut back by 2 bases and J by 5 bases. CDR1 and CDR2 from the germline V gene are SGHTA and FQGNSA. This CDR3 is 16 amino acids long.

This chain uses TRBV7-2 with TRBJ2-2; no firm D call. CDR1 SGHTA and CDR2 FQGNSA come from the germline V gene. Between the trimmed V and J ends, which lost 2 bases and 6 bases, there was a span of 7 bases. This CDR3 has 13 residues. The CDR3 spells CASSLSPPGELFF. The CDR3 DNA reads as TGTGCCAGCAGCTTAAGTCCCCCCGGGGAGCTGTTTTTT.

A few counts support this clone. V gene TRBV5-1 combines with J gene TRBJ1-4; no definite D call. The CDR3 covers 17 residues. V dropped 1 base and J dropped 5 bases, with 18 bases sitting between them. The V gene's germline CDR1 is SGHRS and CDR2 YFSETQ. DNA for the CDR3: TGCGCCAGCAGCTTGTTATACTGGTTCAGGTCGAATGAAAAACTGTTTTTT. It yields the protein CASSLLYWFRSNEKLFF.

The rearrangement joins TRBV2 to TRBJ2-5; possibly TRBD2 for D (5 bases). CDR3 length: 15 residues. The V and J ends lost 4 bases and 0 bases respectively, with 12 bases between them. Germline V gene lookup returns CDR1 SNHLY and CDR2 FYNNEI. As DNA, the CDR3 is TGTGCCAGCAGTGCCCGGGAATGGGACCAAGAGACCCAGTACTTC. It translates to CASSAREWDQETQYF.

V and J are TRBV6-5 and TRBJ1-2, with TRBD1 as a possible D gene (6 bases). The length of the CDR3 is 15 residues. The V and J ends lost 6 bases and 1 base respectively, with 15 bases between them. Germline CDR1 MNHEY, CDR2 SVGAGI. CDR3 loop: CASRYRTEVNYGYTF. In DNA, the CDR3 is TGTGCCAGCAGGTATCGGACAGAGGTTAACTATGGCTACACCTTC.

J is TRBJ1-5 and V is TRBV19; tentatively, D is TRBD1 (6 bases). V lost 5 bases, J lost 7 bases, and 15 bases lay in between. Germline V lookup: CDR1 LNHDA, CDR2 SQIVND (reference sequence). The CDR3 length is 14 residues. The CDR3 here is CASSSNRVRQPQHF. CDR3 in DNA: TGTGCCAGTAGTTCTAACAGGGTACGACAGCCCCAGCATTTT.

V gene TRBV10-3 combines with J gene TRBJ2-3; 12 positions agree with TRBD2. The length of the CDR3 is 17 residues. The ends lost 10 bases at V and 0 bases at J; junction bases unmatched: 11. Germline V lookup: CDR1 ENHRY, CDR2 SYGVKD. DNA for the CDR3: TGTGCCACCCGAAATTCCGGGACTAGCGGGAGCACAGATACGCAGTATTTT. Translated: CATRNSGTSGSTDTQYF.